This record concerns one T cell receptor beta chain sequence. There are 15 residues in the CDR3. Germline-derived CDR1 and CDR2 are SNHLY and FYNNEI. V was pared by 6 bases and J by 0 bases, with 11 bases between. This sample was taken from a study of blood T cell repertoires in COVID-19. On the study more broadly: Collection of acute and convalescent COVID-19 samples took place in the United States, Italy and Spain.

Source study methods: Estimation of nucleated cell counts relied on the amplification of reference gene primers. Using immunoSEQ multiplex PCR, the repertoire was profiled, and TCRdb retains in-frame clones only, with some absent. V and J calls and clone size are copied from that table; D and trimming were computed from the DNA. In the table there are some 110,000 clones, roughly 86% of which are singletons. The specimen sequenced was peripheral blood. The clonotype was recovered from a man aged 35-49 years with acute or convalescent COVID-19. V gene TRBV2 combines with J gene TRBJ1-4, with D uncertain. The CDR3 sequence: CASRQTGATNEKLFF. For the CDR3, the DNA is TGTGCCAGCAGACAAACGGGTGCAACTAATGAAAAACTGTTTTTT.